The entry below gives a single T cell receptor beta chain sequence along with its context. Its target is not known. The sample comes from a study of shared clonotypes between healthy human individuals. For the study at large: Sampling drew on donors who were a couple of women and a few men aged 18 to 49. Study-level results: Relative to their counterparts shared across all four donors, non-shared clonotypes exhibited diminished generation probabilities. Compared with memory subsets, naive subsets generally had larger estimated richness.

Sequencing used immunoSEQ multiplex PCR; TCRdb keeps in-frame clones, though not all of them. The table records roughly 2.5 million clones, just over 90% of them present only once. From germline, CDR1 is MNHEY and CDR2 SVGAGI. V was trimmed by 3 bases and J by 2 bases, leaving 11 bases between them. This CDR3 is built from 14 residues. Sequences were obtained from naive CD4+ T cells sorted from blood. Described subset: CD45RA+ positively selected. The chain is built from TRBV6-5 and TRBJ2-7; possible D gene TRBD1, 6 bases. This sequence originates from a man in his late teens or twenties in good health. The DNA of the CDR3 is TGTGCCAGCAGTTATACCGGACAGACCTACGAGCAGTACTTC. It codes for CASSYTGQTYEQYF.